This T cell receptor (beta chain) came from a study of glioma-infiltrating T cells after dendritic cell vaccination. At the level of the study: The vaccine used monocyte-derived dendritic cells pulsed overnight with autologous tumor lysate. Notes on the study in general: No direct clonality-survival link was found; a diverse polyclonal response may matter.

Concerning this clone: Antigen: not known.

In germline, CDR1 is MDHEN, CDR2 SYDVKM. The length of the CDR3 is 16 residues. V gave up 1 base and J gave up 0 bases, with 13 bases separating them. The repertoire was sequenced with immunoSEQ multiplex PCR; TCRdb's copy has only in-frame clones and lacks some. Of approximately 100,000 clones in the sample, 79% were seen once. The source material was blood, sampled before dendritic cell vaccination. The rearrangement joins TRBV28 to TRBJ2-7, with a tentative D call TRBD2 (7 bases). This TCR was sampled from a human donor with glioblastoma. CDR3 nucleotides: TGTGCCAGCAGTTTATTTGGGGGGGCCAGCTCCTACGAGCAGTACTTC. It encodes CASSLFGGASSYEQYF. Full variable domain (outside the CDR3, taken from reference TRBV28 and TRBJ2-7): DVKVTQSSRYLVKRTGEKVFLECVQDMDHENMFWYRQDPGLGLRLIYFSYDVKMKEKGDIPEGYSVSREKKERFSLILESASTNQTSMYLCASSLFGGASSYEQYFGPGTRLTVT.